This record covers a single T cell receptor beta chain. Using immunoSEQ multiplex PCR, the repertoire was profiled, and TCRdb retains in-frame clones only, with some absent. The repertoire consists of about 200,000 clones, with about 82% occurring once and the leading ten covering under 0.95%. The record originates from a study of blood T cell repertoires in COVID-19. Looking at the study overall: The study drew acute and convalescent COVID-19 samples from the United States, Italy and Spain.

The CDR3 has 15 amino acids. Germline V CDR1 and CDR2: MNHEY, SVGAGI. V lost 2 bases and J lost 0, with 5 bases in between. Seattle patients were enrolled during active infection and followed longitudinally. The material sequenced was peripheral blood. This chain connects TRBV6-5 to TRBJ2-6, with no clear D. The origin of this receptor is a man between 60 and 75 years old with COVID-19, enrolled during active disease. The CDR3 DNA sequence: TGTGCCAGCAGTTACGTTAGCTCTGGGGCCAACGTCCTGACTTTC. This encodes CASSYVSSGANVLTF.